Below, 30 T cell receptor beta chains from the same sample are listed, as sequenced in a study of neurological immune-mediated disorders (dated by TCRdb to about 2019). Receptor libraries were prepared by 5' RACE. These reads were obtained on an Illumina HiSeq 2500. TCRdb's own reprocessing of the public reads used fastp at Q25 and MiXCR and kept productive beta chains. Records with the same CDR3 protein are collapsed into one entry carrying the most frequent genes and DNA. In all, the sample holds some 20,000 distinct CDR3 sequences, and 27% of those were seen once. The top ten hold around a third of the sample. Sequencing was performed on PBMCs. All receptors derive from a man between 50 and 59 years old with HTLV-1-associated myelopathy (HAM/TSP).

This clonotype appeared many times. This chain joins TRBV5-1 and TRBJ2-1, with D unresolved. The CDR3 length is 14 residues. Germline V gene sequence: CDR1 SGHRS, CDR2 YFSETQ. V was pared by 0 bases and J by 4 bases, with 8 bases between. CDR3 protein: CASSLGQEYNEQFF. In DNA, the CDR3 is TGCGCCAGCAGCTTGGGGCAGGAGTACAATGAGCAGTTCTTC.

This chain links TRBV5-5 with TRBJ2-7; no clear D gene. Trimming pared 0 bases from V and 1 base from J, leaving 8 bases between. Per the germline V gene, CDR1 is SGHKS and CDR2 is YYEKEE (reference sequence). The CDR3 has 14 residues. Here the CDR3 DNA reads TGTGCCAGCAGCTTGGTGGGCAGGTCCTACGAGCAGTACTTC. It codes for CASSLVGRSYEQYF.

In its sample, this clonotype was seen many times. The CDR3 DNA is TGCGCCAGCAGCCCAGACGCAATGGGCACTGAAGCTTTCTTT. Its protein is CASSPDAMGTEAFF. This sequence joins TRBV5-1 and TRBJ1-1; D is uncertain. CDR3 length: 14 amino acids. Deletions cut 4 bases from V and 4 bases from J, with 14 bases between. Germline V gives CDR1 SGHRS, CDR2 YFSETQ.

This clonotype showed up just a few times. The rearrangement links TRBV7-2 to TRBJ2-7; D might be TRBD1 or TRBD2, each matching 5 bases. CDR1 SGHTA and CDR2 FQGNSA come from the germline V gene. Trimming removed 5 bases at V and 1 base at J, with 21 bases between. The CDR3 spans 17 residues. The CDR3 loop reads CASSHGGGIRISYEQYF. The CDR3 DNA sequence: TGTGCCAGCAGCCACGGTGGGGGAATTCGCATATCCTACGAGCAGTACTTC.

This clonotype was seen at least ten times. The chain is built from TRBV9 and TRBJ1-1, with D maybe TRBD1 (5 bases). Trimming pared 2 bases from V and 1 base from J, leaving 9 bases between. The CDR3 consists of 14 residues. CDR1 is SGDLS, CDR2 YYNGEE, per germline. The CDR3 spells CASSVLQENTEAFF. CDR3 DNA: TGTGCCAGCAGCGTTCTACAGGAGAACACTGAAGCTTTCTTT.

The CDR3 loop is CSAGRAGNEQFF. CDR3 DNA: TGCAGTGCCGGGCGGGCAGGCAATGAGCAGTTCTTC. The chain employs TRBV20-1 and TRBJ2-1; possible D gene TRBD2, 5 bases. Per germline, CDR1 DFQATT and CDR2 SNEGSKA (reference sequence). The V gene lost 6 bases and the J gene lost 6 bases, with 12 bases spanning the gap. The CDR3 extends over 12 amino acids.

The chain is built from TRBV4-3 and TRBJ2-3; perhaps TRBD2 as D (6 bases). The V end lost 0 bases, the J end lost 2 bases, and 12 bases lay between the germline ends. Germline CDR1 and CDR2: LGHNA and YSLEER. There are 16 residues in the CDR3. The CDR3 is CASSQDAGGTTDTQYF. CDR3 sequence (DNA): TGCGCCAGCAGCCAAGATGCCGGGGGAACCACAGATACGCAGTATTTT.

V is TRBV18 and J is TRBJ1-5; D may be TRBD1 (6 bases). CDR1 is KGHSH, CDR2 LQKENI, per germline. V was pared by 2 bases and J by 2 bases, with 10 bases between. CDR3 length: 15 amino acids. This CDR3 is CASSPNRDGNQPQHF. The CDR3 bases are TGTGCCAGCTCACCAAACAGGGATGGCAATCAGCCCCAGCATTTT.

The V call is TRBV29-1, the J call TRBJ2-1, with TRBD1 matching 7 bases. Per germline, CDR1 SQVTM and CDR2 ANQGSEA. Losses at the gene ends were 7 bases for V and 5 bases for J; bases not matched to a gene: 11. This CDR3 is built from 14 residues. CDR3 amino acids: CSAGSGTVDNEQFF. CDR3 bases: TGCAGCGCCGGATCCGGGACAGTTGACAATGAGCAGTTCTTC.

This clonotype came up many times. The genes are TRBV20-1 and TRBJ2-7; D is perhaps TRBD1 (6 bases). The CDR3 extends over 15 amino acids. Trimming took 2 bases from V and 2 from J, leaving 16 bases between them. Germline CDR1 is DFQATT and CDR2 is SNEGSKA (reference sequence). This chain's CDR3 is CSARPLNRETYEQYF. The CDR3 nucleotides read TGCAGTGCTAGACCTTTAAACAGGGAAACCTACGAGCAGTACTTC.

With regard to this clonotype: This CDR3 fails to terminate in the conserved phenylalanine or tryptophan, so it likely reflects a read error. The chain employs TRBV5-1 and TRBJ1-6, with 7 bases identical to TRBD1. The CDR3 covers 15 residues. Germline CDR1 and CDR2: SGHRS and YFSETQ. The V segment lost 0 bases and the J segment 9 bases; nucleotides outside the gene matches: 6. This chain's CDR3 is CASSLDPGGGSPLHL. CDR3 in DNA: TGCGCCAGCAGCTTGGACCCAGGGGGAGGTTCACCCCTCCACTTG.

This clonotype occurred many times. The CDR3 spells CASSLSLTGTGELFF. CDR3 DNA sequence: TGTGCCAGCAGCTTATCGTTAACGGGCACCGGGGAGCTGTTTTTT. The rearrangement joins TRBV13 to TRBJ2-2; no clear D. The germline V and J ends were trimmed by 2 bases and 4 bases, with 11 bases remaining between them. Germline CDR1 and CDR2: PRHDT and FYEKMQ (reference sequence). The CDR3 runs 15 residues.

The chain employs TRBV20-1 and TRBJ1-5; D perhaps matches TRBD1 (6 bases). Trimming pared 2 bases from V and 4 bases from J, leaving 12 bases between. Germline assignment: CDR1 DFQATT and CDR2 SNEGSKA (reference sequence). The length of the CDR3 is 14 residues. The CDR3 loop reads CSARPTGINQPQHF. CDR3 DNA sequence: TGCAGTGCTAGACCGACAGGTATTAATCAGCCCCAGCATTTT.

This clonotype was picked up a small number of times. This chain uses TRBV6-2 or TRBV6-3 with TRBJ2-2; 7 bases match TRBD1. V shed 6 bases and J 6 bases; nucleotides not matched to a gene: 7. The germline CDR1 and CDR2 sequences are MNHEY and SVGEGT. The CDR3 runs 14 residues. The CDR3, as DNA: TGTGCCAGCAGAAGCGACAGGGTCGCCGGGGAGCTGTTTTTT. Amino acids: CASRSDRVAGELFF.

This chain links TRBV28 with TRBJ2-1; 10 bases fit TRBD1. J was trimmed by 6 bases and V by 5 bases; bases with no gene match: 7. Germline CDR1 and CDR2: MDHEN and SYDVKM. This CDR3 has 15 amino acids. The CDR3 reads CASSPVRDRGNEQFF. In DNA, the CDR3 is TGTGCCAGCAGTCCAGTCCGGGACAGGGGCAATGAGCAGTTCTTC.

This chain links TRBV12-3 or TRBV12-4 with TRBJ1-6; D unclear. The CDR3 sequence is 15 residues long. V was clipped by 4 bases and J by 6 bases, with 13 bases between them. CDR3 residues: CASSWWRIGNSPLHF. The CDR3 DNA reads TGTGCCAGCAGTTGGTGGCGGATCGGTAATTCACCCCTCCACTTT.

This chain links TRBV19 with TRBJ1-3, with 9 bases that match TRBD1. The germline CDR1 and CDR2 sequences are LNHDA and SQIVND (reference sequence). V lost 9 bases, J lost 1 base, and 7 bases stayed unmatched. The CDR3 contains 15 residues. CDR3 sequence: CARHTGGKSGNTIYF. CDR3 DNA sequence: TGTGCCAGGCATACAGGGGGCAAATCTGGAAACACCATATATTTT.

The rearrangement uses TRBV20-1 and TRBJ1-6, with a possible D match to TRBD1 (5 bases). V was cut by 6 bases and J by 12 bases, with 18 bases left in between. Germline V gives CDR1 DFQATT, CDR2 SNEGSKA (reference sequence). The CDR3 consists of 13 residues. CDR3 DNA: TGCAGTGCCCGCGCTTCAGGGTTTTTACCCCTCCACTTT. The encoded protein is CSARASGFLPLHF.

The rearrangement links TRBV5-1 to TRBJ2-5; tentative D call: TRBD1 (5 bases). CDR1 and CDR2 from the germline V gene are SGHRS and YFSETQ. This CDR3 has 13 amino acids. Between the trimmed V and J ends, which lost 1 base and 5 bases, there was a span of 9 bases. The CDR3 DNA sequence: TGCGCCAGCAGCTTGAGGGGCTCTGAGACCCAGTACTTC. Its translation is CASSLRGSETQYF.

In nucleotides, the CDR3 is TGCGCCAGCAGCTTGGCCGGGACTAGCGGGGGGGCCTACGAGCAGTACTTC. Translating gives CASSLAGTSGGAYEQYF. This chain joins TRBV5-1 and TRBJ2-7; 16 nucleotides line up with TRBD2. The V segment lost 0 bases and the J segment 2 bases; nucleotides outside the gene matches: 2. This CDR3 is built from 17 residues. Germline values: CDR1 SGHRS, CDR2 YFSETQ.

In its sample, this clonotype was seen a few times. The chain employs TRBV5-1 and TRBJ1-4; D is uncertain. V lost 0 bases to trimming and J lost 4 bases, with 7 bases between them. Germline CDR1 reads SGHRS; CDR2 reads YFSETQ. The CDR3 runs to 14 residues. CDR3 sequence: CASSLGQYNEKLFF. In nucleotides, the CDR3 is TGCGCCAGCAGCTTGGGGCAGTATAATGAAAAACTGTTTTTT.

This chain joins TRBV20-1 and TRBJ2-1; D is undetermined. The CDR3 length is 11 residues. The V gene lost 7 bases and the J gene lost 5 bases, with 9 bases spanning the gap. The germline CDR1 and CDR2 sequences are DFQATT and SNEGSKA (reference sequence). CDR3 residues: CSVRGNNEQFF. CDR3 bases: TGCAGTGTAAGAGGAAACAATGAGCAGTTCTTC.

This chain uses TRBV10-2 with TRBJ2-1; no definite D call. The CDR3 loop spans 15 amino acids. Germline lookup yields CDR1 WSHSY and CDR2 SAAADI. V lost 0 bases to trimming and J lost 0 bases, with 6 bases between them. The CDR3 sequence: CASSESPSSYNEQFF. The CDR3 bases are TGCGCCAGCAGTGAGTCTCCTAGCTCCTACAATGAGCAGTTCTTC.

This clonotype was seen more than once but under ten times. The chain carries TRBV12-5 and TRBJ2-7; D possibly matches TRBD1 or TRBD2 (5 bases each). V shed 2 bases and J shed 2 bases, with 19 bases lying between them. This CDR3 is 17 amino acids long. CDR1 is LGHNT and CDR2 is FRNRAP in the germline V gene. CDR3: CASGLPHRGVGAYEQYF. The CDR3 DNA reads TGTGCTAGTGGTTTGCCCCACAGAGGGGTGGGGGCCTACGAGCAGTACTTC.

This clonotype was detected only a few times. For the CDR3, the DNA is TGCGCCAGCAGCCAAGAAGACAGCTCCTACGAGCAGTACTTC. Protein: CASSQEDSSYEQYF. This chain links TRBV4-1 with TRBJ2-7, with D perhaps TRBD1 (5 bases). Trimming left V 0 bases short and J 0 bases short, with 6 bases between. This CDR3 contains 14 residues. The germline CDR1 and CDR2 sequences are MGHRA and YSYEKL.

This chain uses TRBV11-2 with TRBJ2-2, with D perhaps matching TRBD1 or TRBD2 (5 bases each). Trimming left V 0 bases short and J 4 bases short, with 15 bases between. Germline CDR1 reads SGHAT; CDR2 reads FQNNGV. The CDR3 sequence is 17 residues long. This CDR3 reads CASSLDRDGAITGELFF. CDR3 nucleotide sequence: TGTGCCAGCAGCTTAGATAGGGACGGAGCGATCACCGGGGAGCTGTTTTTT.

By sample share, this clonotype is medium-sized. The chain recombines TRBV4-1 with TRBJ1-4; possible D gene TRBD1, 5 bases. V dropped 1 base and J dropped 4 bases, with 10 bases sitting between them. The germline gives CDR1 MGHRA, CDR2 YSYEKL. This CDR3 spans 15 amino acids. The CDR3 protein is CASSQAGTINEKLFF. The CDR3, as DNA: TGCGCCAGCAGCCAAGCCGGGACCATTAATGAAAAACTGTTTTTT.

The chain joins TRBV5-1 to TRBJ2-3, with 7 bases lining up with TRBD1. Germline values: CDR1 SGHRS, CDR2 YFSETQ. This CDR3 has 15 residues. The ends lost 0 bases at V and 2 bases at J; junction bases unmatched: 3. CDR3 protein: CASSLGQGSTDTQYF. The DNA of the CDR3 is TGCGCCAGCAGCTTGGGACAGGGTTCCACAGATACGCAGTATTTT.

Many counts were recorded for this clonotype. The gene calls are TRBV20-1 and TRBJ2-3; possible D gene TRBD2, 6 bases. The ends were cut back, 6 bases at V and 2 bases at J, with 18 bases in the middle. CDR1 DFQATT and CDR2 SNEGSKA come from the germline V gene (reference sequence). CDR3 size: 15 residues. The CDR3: CSARRLLAYTDTQYF. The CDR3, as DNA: TGCAGTGCCAGGCGATTACTAGCCTACACAGATACGCAGTATTTT.

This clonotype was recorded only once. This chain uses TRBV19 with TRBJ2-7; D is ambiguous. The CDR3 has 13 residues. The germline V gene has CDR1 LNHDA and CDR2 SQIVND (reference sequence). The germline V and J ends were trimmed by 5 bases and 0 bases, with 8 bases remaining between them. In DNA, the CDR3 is TGTGCCAGTAGTGCCAGATTCTCCTACGAGCAGTACTTC. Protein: CASSARFSYEQYF.